This TCR beta chain was retrieved from a study of blood T cells in healthy people across ages (dated by TCRdb to about 2015). Regarding the study in general: In model experiments, roughly one uniquely barcoded TCR beta cDNA molecule per two T cells was captured by template switching. Age-related changes in TCR beta repertoire diversity were measured in the study by deep sequencing normalized with unique cDNA molecular identifiers. The donors were divided into four age groups: young (average around 16 years), middle-aged (about 41), aged (approximately 59) and long-lived (more than 75). To avoid experimental bias, donors of different ages were spread randomly across the sequencing lanes. For two donors (one aged 18 to 29 and one aged 80 or older), the study analyzed two additional independent replicas of 1 million unique cDNA reads from the same blood draw. Beyond this particular receptor, the publication reports: Because profiling used bulk unsorted PBMCs, naive and antigen-experienced compartments could not be compared conclusively. As age increased, observed TCR beta diversity per million T cells dropped in a roughly linear way, and a significant reduction was already evident by age roughly 36. Estimates of total diversity from one million sequenced T cells were regarded as lower bounds and underestimates. The CMV infection status of donors was not known, potentially confounding age-related changes in expanded clonotypes. Observed TCR beta diversity correlated strongly with the percentage of naive T cells measured by flow cytometry. Compared with the aged group, more naive CD4+ T cells, fewer expanded clones and increased TCR diversity were shown by the long-lived group, suggesting age selection.

Donors were a few dozen systemically healthy Caucasian individuals from Russia aged 6 to 90 years. Each donor gave ten milliliters of peripheral blood, drawn into EDTA-treated Vacutainer tubes. Ficoll-Paque density-gradient centrifugation was used to isolate PBMCs, with at least 6.5 million obtained per sample. Trizol reagent was used to extract total RNA from the PBMCs, yielding at least 5.5 micrograms per sample. Naive CD45RAhigh/CD27high T cell percentages were measured by flow cytometry on a PBMC aliquot from every donor. For this clonotype: It lacks a known antigen. Base qualities were left out, and no much larger clone turns up one base away.

Libraries came from 5' RACE. The sequencer was an Illumina HiSeq 2500. A second PCR of about 6 to 12 cycles was performed with a sample-barcoded 5' primer and a J-beta primer mix. A unique molecular identifier was introduced onto each TCR beta cDNA molecule by a template-switch 5' adaptor carrying 12 random nucleotides. At least 2.5 million CDR3-containing paired-end reads were obtained from each sample. First-strand cDNA synthesis was performed from all RNA using the Mint cDNA synthesis kit, with priming by a TRBC-specific oligonucleotide. Following uracil-DNA glycosylase treatment, a first 18-cycle PCR with universal primers M1SS and BC2_uni_R was performed on all cDNA. Processing in the source paper ran as follows. Each sample was normalized by randomly selecting 1 million high-quality reads, each carrying a distinct molecular identifier. Instead of being binned into consensus sequences, reads with shared molecular identifiers were discarded. MiTCR, with a Q25 quality threshold and the strictest error-elimination algorithm, was used for CDR3 identification, clonotype clustering and error correction. A nonparametric unseen species model using Euler transformation provided a lower-bound estimate of total TCR beta diversity. TCRdb trimmed public reads at Q25 via fastp, called clones via MiXCR and kept in-frame beta chains. All rows with the same CDR3 protein become a single entry with the most common DNA and genes. The V and J calls come from TCRdb's annotation, not from the publication. Across this sample there are roughly 930,000 distinct CDR3 sequences, with roughly 50% seen only once. Roughly 13% of the sample lies in the top ten.

V loses 2 bases of germline sequence and J loses 1 base, and the interval between the two ends is 8 bases. Via the germline V gene, CDR1 is SGHNT and CDR2 YENEEA. The CDR3 contains 14 residues, cysteine and phenylalanine counted. Left in the record is the CDR3 DNA by itself, 42 bases read in frame from the first base. This sequence uses TRBV11-3 and TRBJ2-5, with the identity of the D gene unclear. Sequenced material: blood. This sequence was found in a man under 40 in good health. The sequenced DNA: TGTGCCAGCAGCTTATTCCAGCTCCAAGAGACCCAGTACTTC. It translates to CASSLFQLQETQYF.